The next 14 T cell receptor beta chains were all read from a single sample in a study of cytomegalovirus exposure and HLA in healthy donors. A multiplex PCR was run with 60 Vbeta primers and 13 Jbeta primers. The method was immunoSEQ multiplex PCR; TCRdb's version includes in-frame clones alone and lacks a portion of them. The sample includes approximately 120,000 clones, roughly 70% seen only once; the top ten take under 9.5%. The sample taken for sequencing was PBMCs. The receptors here all came from a man between 40 and 49 years old in good health and CMV-seronegative.

This chain joins TRBV4-1 and TRBJ1-1, with no clear D. Germline lookup yields CDR1 MGHRA and CDR2 YSYEKL. The CDR3 is 15 amino acids. V gave up 1 base and J gave up 4 bases, with 13 bases separating them. CDR3 residues: CASSQAPMAGTEAFF. The CDR3 DNA reads as TGCGCCAGCAGCCAAGCCCCCATGGCAGGCACTGAAGCTTTCTTT.

The chain has TRBV28 and TRBJ2-7; 9 nucleotides match TRBD1. J gave up 4 bases and V 3 bases, and 7 bases lay outside the gene matches. The germline gives CDR1 MDHEN, CDR2 SYDVKM. This CDR3 comprises 15 residues. The CDR3 region is CASSFPDRGRYEQYF. The CDR3 DNA follows: TGTGCCAGCAGTTTCCCGGACAGGGGTCGATACGAGCAGTACTTC.

The chain recombines TRBV2 with TRBJ1-2; 8 bases align to TRBD1. With V trimmed by 6 bases and J by 5 bases, 8 bases remained unmatched. Germline V CDR1 and CDR2: SNHLY, FYNNEI. The CDR3 contains 14 residues. This CDR3 is CASSVDREGYGYTF. The CDR3, as DNA: TGTGCCAGCAGCGTGGACAGGGAGGGGTATGGCTACACCTTC.

The chain couples TRBV27 to TRBJ2-7, with a possible D match to TRBD1 (5 bases). Germline CDR1 is MNHEY and CDR2 is SMNVEV (reference sequence). Trimming left V 5 bases short and J 2 bases short, with 10 bases between. The CDR3 sequence is 13 residues long. CDR3 sequence reads: CASSTGLTYEQYF. In DNA form, the CDR3 reads TGTGCCAGCAGTACAGGTCTCACCTACGAGCAGTACTTC.

This sequence joins TRBV7-9 and TRBJ1-4; D is possibly TRBD1 (5 bases). This CDR3 spans 15 amino acids. The germline V gene encodes CDR1 SEHNR and CDR2 FQNEAQ (reference sequence). The V end lost 5 bases, the J end lost 8 bases, and 18 bases lay between the germline ends. The CDR3 DNA follows: TGTGCCAGCAGCCCAAGGACACCGCAAGTAGAAAAACTGTTTTTT. Its translation: CASSPRTPQVEKLFF.

This chain uses TRBV5-8 with TRBJ2-1; 8 bases are shared with TRBD2. The CDR3 consists of 16 residues. The V and J ends lost 0 bases and 4 bases, in that order; junction bases with no gene match: 6. Germline-derived CDR1 and CDR2 are SGHTS and YDEGEE. CDR3 coding DNA: TGTGCCAGCAGCTTGGACGGGGGGACTAGGTACAATGAGCAGTTCTTC. It is translated as CASSLDGGTRYNEQFF.

V gene TRBV5-1 combines with J gene TRBJ1-5, with 9 bases fitting TRBD1. Germline lookup yields CDR1 SGHRS and CDR2 YFSETQ. The CDR3 spans 16 residues. Losses at the gene ends were 0 bases for V and 6 bases for J; bases not matched to a gene: 7. Here the CDR3 reads CASSLAGTGLGQPQHF. The CDR3 DNA sequence: TGCGCCAGCAGCTTGGCCGGGACAGGGTTGGGTCAGCCCCAGCATTTT.

This clone came up once. The chain uses TRBV9 and TRBJ1-6; TRBD1 agrees at 7 bases. V trimming: 0 bases; J trimming: 7 bases; junction bases outside the gene matches: 10. The CDR3 covers 17 residues. The germline V gene encodes CDR1 SGDLS and CDR2 YYNGEE. The CDR3 region is CASSVDVSGGYNSPLHF. The DNA of the CDR3 is TGTGCCAGCAGCGTAGATGTTTCAGGGGGATACAATTCACCCCTCCACTTT.

The chain uses TRBV28 and TRBJ2-1; 9 nucleotides line up with TRBD2. The ends lost 5 bases at V and 3 bases at J; junction bases unmatched: 5. Germline CDR1 reads MDHEN; CDR2 reads SYDVKM. This CDR3 contains 15 residues. CDR3 loop: CASSTVTSGYNEQFF. In nucleotides, the CDR3 is TGTGCCAGCAGTACCGTGACTAGCGGCTACAATGAGCAGTTCTTC.

The V gene is TRBV7-6, the J gene TRBJ1-3; D gene uncertain. The germline gives CDR1 SGHVS, CDR2 FNYEAQ. CDR3 size: 13 residues. Trimming removed 4 bases from V and 0 bases from J, with 4 bases in between. The chain's CDR3 is CASSSVSGNTIYF. For the CDR3, the DNA is TGTGCCAGCAGCTCTGTCTCTGGAAACACCATATATTTT.

The chain joins TRBV7-9 to TRBJ2-5; 9 bases match TRBD1. V was clipped by 5 bases and J by 1 base; unmatched bases: 8. The CDR3 extends over 16 amino acids. Germline-derived CDR1 and CDR2 are SEHNR and FQNEAQ (reference sequence). The CDR3 region is CASSRGQGMSQETQYF. The CDR3 bases are TGTGCCAGCAGCCGAGGACAGGGGATGTCCCAAGAGACCCAGTACTTC.

The chain joins TRBV5-1 to TRBJ1-1; TRBD1 aligns across 7 bases. In germline, CDR1 is SGHRS, CDR2 YFSETQ. The CDR3 totals 13 residues. Losses at the gene ends were 4 bases for V and 4 bases for J; bases not matched to a gene: 4. The DNA of the CDR3 is TGCGCCAGCAGCACCCGACAGGGCACTGAAGCTTTCTTT. The encoded protein is CASSTRQGTEAFF.

This clone occurred once. This chain links TRBV27 with TRBJ1-1; TRBD1 aligns across 11 bases. The CDR3 has 15 amino acids. The junction had 8 bases not matched to a gene; V was cut back by 6 bases and J by 5 bases. Per germline, CDR1 MNHEY and CDR2 SMNVEV (reference sequence). CDR3 protein: CASSPGTGGGTEAFF. The CDR3 DNA is TGTGCCAGCAGCCCAGGGACAGGGGGTGGGACTGAAGCTTTCTTT.

This clone turned up a few times. The V call is TRBV6-6, the J call TRBJ1-5, with D uncertain. The CDR3 extends over 13 amino acids. Trimming took off 7 bases at V and 6 bases at J, with 13 bases between the two ends. Germline V gives CDR1 MNHNY, CDR2 SVGAGI (reference sequence). The CDR3 protein is CASIIFEGQPQHF. The CDR3 DNA reads as TGTGCCAGCATCATATTTGAGGGTCAGCCCCAGCATTTT.